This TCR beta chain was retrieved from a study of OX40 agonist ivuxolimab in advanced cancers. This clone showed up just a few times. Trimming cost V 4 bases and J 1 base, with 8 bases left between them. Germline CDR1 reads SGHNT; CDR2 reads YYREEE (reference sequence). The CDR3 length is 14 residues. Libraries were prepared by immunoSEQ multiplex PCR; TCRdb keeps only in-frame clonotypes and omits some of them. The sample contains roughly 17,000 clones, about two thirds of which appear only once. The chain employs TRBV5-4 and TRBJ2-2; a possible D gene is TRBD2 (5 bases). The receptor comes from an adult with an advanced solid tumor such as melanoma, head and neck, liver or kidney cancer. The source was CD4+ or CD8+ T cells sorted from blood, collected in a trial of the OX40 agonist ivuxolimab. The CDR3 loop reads CASSPRGNTGELFF. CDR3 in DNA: TGTGCCAGCAGCCCCCGGGGGAACACCGGGGAGCTGTTTTTT.